The 5 T cell receptor beta chains presented below share a single source sample, sequenced in a study of blood T cell repertoires in COVID-19. The data were produced by immunoSEQ multiplex PCR, yet TCRdb's version contains in-frame clones alone and is incomplete. The sample carries 350,000 to 450,000 clones, 70% to 90% recorded once. The sample taken for sequencing was PBMCs or T cells enriched from blood (not recorded which). Receptor source: a man between 35 and 55 years old in a cohort exposed to, infected with or recovered from COVID-19 (not recorded which).

In nucleotides, the CDR3 is TGTGCCAGCAGTTCTAGCGGGAGTAGATCCGGGGAGCTGTTTTTT. This codes for CASSSSGSRSGELFF. The genes are TRBV28 and TRBJ2-2; 10 bases line up with TRBD2. The CDR3 extends over 15 amino acids. The junction had 5 bases not matched to a gene; V was cut back by 4 bases and J by 6 bases. From germline, CDR1 is MDHEN and CDR2 SYDVKM.

The chain recombines TRBV27 with TRBJ2-5; 9 nucleotides agree with TRBD1. The germline CDR1 and CDR2 sequences are MNHEY and SMNVEV (reference sequence). The CDR3 has 16 amino acids. V shed 4 bases, J shed 4 bases, and the junction held 10 bases outside the gene matches. The DNA for the CDR3 is TGTGCCAGCAGTTCAGAGAGCACAGGGGGCGGAGAGACCCAGTACTTC. This sequence encodes CASSSESTGGGETQYF.

This clone was counted only a few times. This sequence joins TRBV5-1 and TRBJ2-5, with 11 positions matching TRBD2. Germline CDR1 is SGHRS and CDR2 is YFSETQ. Trimming at V came to 0 bases and at J to 1 base, leaving 2 bases not matched to a gene. The CDR3 covers 16 residues. CDR3 nucleotides: TGCGCCAGCAGCTTGGGGACTAGCGGGCGCCAAGAGACCCAGTACTTC. This translates into CASSLGTSGRQETQYF.

This chain joins TRBV5-1 and TRBJ1-4, with TRBD1 identical over 9 bases. Germline lookup yields CDR1 SGHRS and CDR2 YFSETQ. V lost 2 bases and J lost 8; bases outside the gene matches: 4. The CDR3 sequence is 14 residues long. For the CDR3, the DNA is TGCGCCAGCAGCTTACAGGGGGCGACGGAAAAACTGTTTTTT. It yields the protein CASSLQGATEKLFF.

This clone showed up just once. CDR3 protein: CASSSVIWNTEAFF. DNA of the CDR3: TGTGCCAGCAGTTCCGTTATATGGAACACTGAAGCTTTCTTT. J is TRBJ1-1 and V is TRBV6-2 or TRBV6-3; no reliable D call. Trimming removed 4 bases from V and 1 base from J, with 10 bases in between. Per the germline V gene, CDR1 is MNHEY and CDR2 is SVGEGT. The CDR3 extends over 14 amino acids.